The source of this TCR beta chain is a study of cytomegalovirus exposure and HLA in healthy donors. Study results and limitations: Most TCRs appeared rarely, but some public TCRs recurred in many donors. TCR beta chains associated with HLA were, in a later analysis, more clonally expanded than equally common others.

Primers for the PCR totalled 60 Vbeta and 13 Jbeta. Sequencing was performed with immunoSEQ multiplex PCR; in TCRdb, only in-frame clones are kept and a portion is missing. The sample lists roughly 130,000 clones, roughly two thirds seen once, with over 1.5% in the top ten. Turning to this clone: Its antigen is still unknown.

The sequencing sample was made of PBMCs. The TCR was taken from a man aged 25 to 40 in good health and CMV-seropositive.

CDR3 nucleotide sequence: TGCGCCAGCAGCCTTACCTTTTTAGCGGGGATTTACAATGAGCAGTTCTTC. Translation: CASSLTFLAGIYNEQFF. V usage is TRBV5-1 and J usage is TRBJ2-1, with TRBD2 identical over 8 bases. The J segment lost 4 bases and the V segment lost 4 bases, leaving 13 bases of the junction unmatched. Germline V gene data show CDR1 as SGHRS and CDR2 as YFSETQ. The CDR3 length is 17 residues.